This T cell receptor (beta chain) was observed in a study of a mutant IDH1 vaccine in newly diagnosed glioma. Study overall: It was radiotherapy, temozolomide, or both that patients received previously, with most receiving both.

This clone was detected once. Stated time point: baseline, week 1 (first vaccination visit). Treatment reported: pre-vaccination baseline after standard-of-care therapy. The protocol was immunoSEQ multiplex PCR, while the TCRdb copy is restricted to in-frame clones and leaves out a portion. The sample shows just under 95,000 clones, around four fifths of them seen only once. With 2 bases removed from V and 3 bases from J, the gap between germline ends came to 8 bases. The V gene's germline CDR1 is MDHEN and CDR2 SYDVKM. The CDR3 is 13 residues long. This chain uses TRBV28 with TRBJ2-7; D call uncertain. This clonotype was sampled from a woman aged 45-65 years with glioma. The sample here was PBMCs, taken from a glioma patient treated with radiotherapy, temozolomide or both. The CDR3 DNA sequence: TGTGCCAGCAGTTTAACCGCAGACTACGAGCAGTACTTC. Translating gives CASSLTADYEQYF.